A few counts support the clone carrying this TCR beta chain. The antigen remains undetermined. There were TCR beta CDR3 regions amplified from RNA transcripts. The TCR CDR3 first-round RT-PCR relied on the HTBI primer set. In TCRdb, the multiplex PCR reads were re-called with MiXCR into one record per CDR3 protein. The sample has about 350,000 distinct CDR3 sequences, about 15% seen once. The data were obtained in a study of T cells in Graves' hyperthyroidism and ophthalmopathy. Study as a whole: Peripheral blood was secured at the point of initial diagnosis, before any treatment. Study observations and caveats: A median about 6.5 months before onset, the model predicted ophthalmopathy.

The hyperthyroidism patients had all been newly diagnosed, and their disease duration was under 2 months. Their ages ranged from 18 to 65 years. Sequences were obtained from blood. This receptor was obtained from a woman in her twenties or thirties with Graves' hyperthyroidism.

This chain's CDR3 is CSARDPGRASYEQYF. DNA of the CDR3: TGCAGTGCTAGAGATCCCGGGAGGGCCTCCTACGAGCAGTACTTC. This rearrangement joins TRBV20-1 to TRBJ2-7; 8 nucleotides line up with TRBD2. CDR3 size: 15 residues. In germline, CDR1 is DFQATT, CDR2 SNEGSKA (reference sequence). V lost 0 bases to trimming and J lost 0 bases; unmatched junction nucleotides: 4.